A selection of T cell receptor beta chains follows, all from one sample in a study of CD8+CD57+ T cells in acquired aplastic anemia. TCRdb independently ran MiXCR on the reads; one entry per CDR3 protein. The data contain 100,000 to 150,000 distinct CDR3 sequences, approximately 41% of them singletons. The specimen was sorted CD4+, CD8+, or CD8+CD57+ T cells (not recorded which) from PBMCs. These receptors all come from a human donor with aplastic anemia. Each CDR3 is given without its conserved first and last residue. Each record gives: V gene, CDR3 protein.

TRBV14	ASSQDTRDRGKIRTGIETQY
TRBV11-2	ASSLGVGTGNEQF
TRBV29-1	SVGGVSHNEQF
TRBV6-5	ASRPLDGMSYEQY
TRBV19	ASSATSGSWQTQY
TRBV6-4	ASSDSRGQPQH
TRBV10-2	ASTGLAGGADTQY
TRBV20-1	SAFDPSGTGARAF
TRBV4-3	ASSPGEVVNEKLF
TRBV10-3	AISESGVRGNTIY
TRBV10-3	ALSRESLTDTQY
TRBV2	ASRGQARGTQH
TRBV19	ASSLEGFADTQY
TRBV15	ATSRHEVEAF
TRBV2	ASSERAGSSGELF
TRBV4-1	ASTLKLGNTEAF
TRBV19	ASKGMGNSPLH
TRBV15	ATSSMDRDDEQF
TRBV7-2	ASSLERGPETQY
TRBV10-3	AIEGAGNEQF
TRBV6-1	ASTLDRGDYGYT
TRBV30	AWLPQTGYGYT
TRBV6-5	ASSYYGTGGEKLF
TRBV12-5	ASGLDQPQH
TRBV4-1	ASSQGAGSGTGELF